These T cell receptor beta chains were read from a single sample in a study of blood T cell repertoires in COVID-19. Using immunoSEQ multiplex PCR, the repertoire was profiled, and TCRdb retains in-frame clones only, with some absent. The sample lists tens of thousands of clones, roughly nine tenths occurring once. The specimen was peripheral blood. The receptors were gathered from a man aged 50 to 59 with acute or convalescent COVID-19. The CDR3 runs from the conserved cysteine through the conserved F or W. The D gene is left open where the match is weak. Clone size is stated in some rows and not others, as once, few, many or a class when expanded.

clone size: -
D gene: -
J gene: TRBJ2-7
V gene: TRBV11-2
CDR3 DNA: TGTGCCAGCAGCTTAGTCCACGGCCAGGGAGGATACGAGCAGTACTTC
CDR3 protein: CASSLVHGQGGYEQYF

clone size: -
D gene: -
J gene: TRBJ1-5
V gene: TRBV6-5
CDR3 DNA: TGTGCCAGCAGGGAGTTTGGGAGCAATCAGCCCCAGCATTTT
CDR3 protein: CASREFGSNQPQHF

clone size: -
D gene: -
J gene: TRBJ1-3
V gene: TRBV7-2
CDR3 DNA: TGTGCCAGCAGCTTCCTCGGAAACACCATATATTTT
CDR3 protein: CASSFLGNTIYF

clone size: once
D gene: -
J gene: TRBJ1-5
V gene: TRBV7-2
CDR3 DNA: TGTGCCAGCAGCTTAGTGTCTGGGGGGTCCCAGCCCCAGCATTTT
CDR3 protein: CASSLVSGGSQPQHF

clone size: -
D gene: TRBD1
J gene: TRBJ2-1
V gene: TRBV9
CDR3 DNA: TGTGCCAGCAGCCAGGACAGGGGGTCCTACAATGAGCAGTTCTTC
CDR3 protein: CASSQDRGSYNEQFF

clone size: -
D gene: -
J gene: TRBJ1-5
V gene: TRBV10-3
CDR3 DNA: TGTGCCATCAGTGAGTCCGGAGGGAATAGCAATCAGCCCCAGCATTTT
CDR3 protein: CAISESGGNSNQPQHF

clone size: -
D gene: -
J gene: TRBJ1-5
V gene: TRBV6-6
CDR3 DNA: TGTGCCAGCAGTTACGACAGTGTTAATCAGCCCCAGCATTTT
CDR3 protein: CASSYDSVNQPQHF

clone size: -
D gene: -
J gene: TRBJ2-1
V gene: TRBV7-9
CDR3 DNA: TGTGCCAGCAGCTTAAGCGCAACTCCCGGTGCGTTCTTC
CDR3 protein: CASSLSATPGAFF

clone size: -
D gene: -
J gene: TRBJ1-3
V gene: TRBV9
CDR3 DNA: TGTGCCAGCTCATCTTCCCCGATCTCCACTACTTCTGGAAACACCATATATTTT
CDR3 protein: CASSSSPISTTSGNTIYF

clone size: -
D gene: TRBD1
J gene: TRBJ1-1
V gene: TRBV28
CDR3 DNA: TGTGCCAGCAGTTTTCTTCGACAGGGGAACACTGAAGCTTTCTTT
CDR3 protein: CASSFLRQGNTEAFF